The 2 T cell receptor beta chains below were found in one sample sequenced in a study of blood T cell repertoires in COVID-19. Assay used: immunoSEQ multiplex PCR; TCRdb lists only in-frame clones, some missing. Here the sample spans about 99,000 clones, 88% being singletons. What was sequenced was peripheral blood. These receptors were taken from a human donor in a cohort sampled during active COVID-19.

The chain has TRBV7-2 and TRBJ1-2, with 7 bases that match TRBD1. In germline, CDR1 is SGHTA, CDR2 FQGNSA. This CDR3 contains 14 residues. Trimming at V came to 3 bases and at J to 6 bases, leaving 7 bases not matched to a gene. CDR3 region: CASSLTGLGNGYTF. Written as DNA, the CDR3 is TGTGCCAGCAGCTTGACAGGGCTTGGAAATGGCTACACCTTC.

Comment on this clone: Other DNA variants within this sample encode the same CDR3. V and J are TRBV18 and TRBJ1-1; 7 bases match TRBD1. The CDR3 totals 13 residues. V lost 3 bases and J lost 4; bases outside the gene matches: 2. Germline V gene lookup returns CDR1 KGHSH and CDR2 LQKENI. The CDR3 sequence: CASSPAGGTEAFF. In nucleotides, the CDR3 is TGTGCCAGCTCACCGGCAGGGGGCACTGAAGCTTTCTTT. Filled out from reference TRBV18 and TRBJ1-1, the complete variable domain reads NAGVMQNPRHLVRRRGQEARLRCSPMKGHSHVYWYRQLPEEGLKFMVYLQKENIIDESGMPKERFSAEFPKEGPSILRIQQVVRGDSAAYFCASSPAGGTEAFFGQGTRLTVV.